This TCR beta chain was obtained from a study of cytomegalovirus exposure and HLA in healthy donors. This table comes from immunoSEQ multiplex PCR, and its TCRdb copy is limited to in-frame clones, with some not included. This table holds 80,000 or so clones, roughly 95% found once. This CDR3 comprises 15 residues. The germline V gene encodes CDR1 MDHEN and CDR2 SYDVKM. Germline trimming cut 5 bases from V and 4 bases from J; bases unmatched to any gene: 6. Study-wide points: The study designated around 150 TCR beta chains cytomegalovirus-associated. As confirmed in vitro, a few CMV-associated chains were specific for CMV antigens. Subsequent analysis of the 100 to 150 validation repertoires found a tendency for first-cohort TCR clusters to co-occur. Cytomegalovirus status was reportedly diagnosed by the classifier with high specificity and sensitivity.

About this clone itself: Its target is not known.

This chain uses TRBV28 with TRBJ2-3, with 10 bases fitting TRBD2. The sequenced sample consisted of PBMCs. The sequence was obtained from a woman between 18 and 29 years old in good health and CMV-seronegative. This CDR3 is CASSRAGGPADTQYF. CDR3 bases: TGTGCCAGCAGTAGAGCGGGAGGGCCGGCAGATACGCAGTATTTT.